The source of this T cell receptor (beta chain) is a study of CXCR3-negative and CXCR3-positive naive CD8 T cells. CD45RO-CCR7+CD27+CD95- cells counted as naive CD8+ T cells. Findings of the study overall: Between one naive subset and the other, surface CD5 was comparable, and TCR strength was inferred from TRB CDR3 properties. Comparison of naive cells showed more hydrophobic TRB CDR3s in CXCR3-positive than in CXCR3-negative naive cells.

The authors prepared UMI-labeled TRB cDNA libraries by 5' RACE. TCRdb re-called the 5' RACE reads and catalogs CDR3 proteins one per entry, DNA excluded. Recorded here are 75,000 to 100,000 distinct CDR3 sequences; the top ten clones represent around 0.82%. With regard to this clonotype: The antigen is not known.

This CDR3 is 13 amino acids long. Germline V gene sequence: CDR1 SGHRS, CDR2 YFSETQ. The sequencing sample was made of naive CXCR3+ CD8+ T cells from blood. Subset specified: CD45RO-CCR7+CD27+CD95- naive CD8+ T cells expressing CXCR3 (TNR3+). The source of this sequence is a human donor in good health. Some clones in this sample may be carry-over from other donors' samples. The genes are TRBV5-1 and TRBJ2-1. CDR3 sequence: CASSLGGYNEQFF.